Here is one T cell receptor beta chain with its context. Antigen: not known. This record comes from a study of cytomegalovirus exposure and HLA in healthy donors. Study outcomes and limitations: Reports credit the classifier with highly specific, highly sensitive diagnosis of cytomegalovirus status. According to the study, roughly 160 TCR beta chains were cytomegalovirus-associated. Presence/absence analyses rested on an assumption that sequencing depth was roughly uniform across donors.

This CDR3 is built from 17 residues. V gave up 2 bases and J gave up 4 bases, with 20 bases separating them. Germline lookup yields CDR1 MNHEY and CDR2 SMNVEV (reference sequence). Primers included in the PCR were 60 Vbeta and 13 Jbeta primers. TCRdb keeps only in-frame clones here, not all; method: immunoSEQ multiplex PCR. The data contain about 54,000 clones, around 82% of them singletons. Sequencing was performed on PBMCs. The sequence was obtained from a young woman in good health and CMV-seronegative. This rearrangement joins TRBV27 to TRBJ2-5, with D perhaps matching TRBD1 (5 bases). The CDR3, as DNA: TGTGCCAGCAGTTTAGGGCCCAAGGGGTTAGTCCCAGAGACCCAGTACTTC. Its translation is CASSLGPKGLVPETQYF.